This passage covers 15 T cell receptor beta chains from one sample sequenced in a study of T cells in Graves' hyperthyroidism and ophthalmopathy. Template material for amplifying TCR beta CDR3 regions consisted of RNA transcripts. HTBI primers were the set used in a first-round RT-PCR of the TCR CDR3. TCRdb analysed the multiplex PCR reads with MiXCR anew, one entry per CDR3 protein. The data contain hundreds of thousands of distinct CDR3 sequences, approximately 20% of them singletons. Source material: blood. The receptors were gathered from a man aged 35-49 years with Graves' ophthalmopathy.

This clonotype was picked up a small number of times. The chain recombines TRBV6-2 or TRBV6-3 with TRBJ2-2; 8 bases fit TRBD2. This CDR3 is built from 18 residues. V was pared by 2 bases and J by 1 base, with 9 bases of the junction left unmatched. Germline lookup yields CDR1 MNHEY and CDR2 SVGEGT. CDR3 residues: CASSYALLSGGNTGELFF. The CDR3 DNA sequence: TGTGCCAGCAGTTACGCCCTGTTAAGCGGGGGGAACACCGGGGAGCTGTTTTTT.

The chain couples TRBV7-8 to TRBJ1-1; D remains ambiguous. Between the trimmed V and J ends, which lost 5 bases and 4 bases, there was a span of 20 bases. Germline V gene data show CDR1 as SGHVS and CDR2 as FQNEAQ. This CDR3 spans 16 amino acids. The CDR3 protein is CASSVPSGPGGTEAFF. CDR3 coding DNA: TGTGCCAGCAGCGTACCGTCCGGGCCCGGCGGCACTGAAGCTTTCTTT.

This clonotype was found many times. The CDR3 here is CASSFERGGTEAFF. Here the CDR3 DNA reads TGCGCCAGCAGCTTTGAAAGGGGTGGGACTGAAGCTTTCTTT. This chain connects TRBV5-1 to TRBJ1-1, with D perhaps TRBD1 (5 bases). The CDR3 has 14 residues. Germline lookup yields CDR1 SGHRS and CDR2 YFSETQ. The germline V and J ends were trimmed by 2 bases and 5 bases, with 13 bases remaining between them. The full variable domain, in which reference TRBV5-1 and TRBJ1-1 provide the parts outside the CDR3, is KAGVTQTPRYLIKTRGQQVTLSCSPISGHRSVSWYQQTPGQGLQFLFEYFSETQRNKGNFPGRFSGRQFSNSRSEMNVSTLELGDSALYLCASSFERGGTEAFFGQGTRLTVV.

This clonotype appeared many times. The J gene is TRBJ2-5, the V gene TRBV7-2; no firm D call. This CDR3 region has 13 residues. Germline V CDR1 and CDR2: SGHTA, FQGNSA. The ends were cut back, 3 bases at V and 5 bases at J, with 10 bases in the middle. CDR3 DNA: TGTGCCAGCAGCTTCAACTTTGGGGAGACCCAGTACTTC. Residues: CASSFNFGETQYF.

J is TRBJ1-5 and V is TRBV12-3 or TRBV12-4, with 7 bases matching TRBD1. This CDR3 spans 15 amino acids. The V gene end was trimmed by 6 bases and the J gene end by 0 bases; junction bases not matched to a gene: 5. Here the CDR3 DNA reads TGTGCCAGCAGCCATGGGACAGATAGCAATCAGCCCCAGCATTTT. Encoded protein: CASSHGTDSNQPQHF.

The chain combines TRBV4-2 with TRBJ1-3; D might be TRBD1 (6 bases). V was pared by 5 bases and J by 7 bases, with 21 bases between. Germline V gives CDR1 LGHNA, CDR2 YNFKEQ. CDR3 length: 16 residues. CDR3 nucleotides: TGTGCCAGCAGCGAACCCCCGGGACAAGGAACGAACACCATATATTTT. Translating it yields CASSEPPGQGTNTIYF.

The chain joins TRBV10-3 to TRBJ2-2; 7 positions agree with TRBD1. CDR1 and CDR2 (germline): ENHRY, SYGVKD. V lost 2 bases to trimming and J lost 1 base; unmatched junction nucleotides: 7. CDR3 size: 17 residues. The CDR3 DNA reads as TGTGCCATCAGTGAGGTAAAGGGGACAGAGAACACCGGGGAGCTGTTTTTT. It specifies CAISEVKGTENTGELFF.

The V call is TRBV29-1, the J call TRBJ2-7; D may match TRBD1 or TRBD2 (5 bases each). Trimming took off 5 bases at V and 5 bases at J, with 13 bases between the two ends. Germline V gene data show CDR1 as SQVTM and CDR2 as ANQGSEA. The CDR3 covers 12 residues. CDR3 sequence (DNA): TGCAGCGTTAATAAGGGACGCCACGAGCAGTACTTC. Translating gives CSVNKGRHEQYF.

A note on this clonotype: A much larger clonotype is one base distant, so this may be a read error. In nucleotides, the CDR3 is TGTGCCAGCAGAGAGGACAGGGGGCAGGGCTACACCTTC. It specifies CASREDRGQGYTF. The rearrangement joins TRBV12-3 or TRBV12-4 to TRBJ1-2, with 11 nucleotides matching TRBD1. V was clipped by 6 bases and J by 8 bases; unmatched bases: 5. This CDR3 has 13 amino acids.

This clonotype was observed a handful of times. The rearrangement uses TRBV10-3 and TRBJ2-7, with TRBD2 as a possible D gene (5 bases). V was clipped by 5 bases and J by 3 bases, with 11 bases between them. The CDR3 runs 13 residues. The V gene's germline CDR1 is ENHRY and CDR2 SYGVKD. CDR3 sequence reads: CAISSTGIYEQYF. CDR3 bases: TGTGCCATCAGTTCTACGGGGATCTACGAGCAGTACTTC.

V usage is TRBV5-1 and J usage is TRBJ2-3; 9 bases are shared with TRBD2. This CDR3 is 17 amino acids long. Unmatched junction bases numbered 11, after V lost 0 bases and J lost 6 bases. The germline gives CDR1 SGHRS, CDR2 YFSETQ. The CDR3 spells CASSLAETSGPRDTQYF. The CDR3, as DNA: TGCGCCAGCAGCTTGGCCGAAACTAGCGGGCCGCGGGATACGCAGTATTTT.

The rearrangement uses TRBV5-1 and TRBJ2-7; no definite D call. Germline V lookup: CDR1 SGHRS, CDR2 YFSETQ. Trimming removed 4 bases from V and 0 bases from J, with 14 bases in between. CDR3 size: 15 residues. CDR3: CASSPGFLSSYEQYF. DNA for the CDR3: TGCGCCAGCAGCCCGGGTTTCTTGAGCTCCTACGAGCAGTACTTC.

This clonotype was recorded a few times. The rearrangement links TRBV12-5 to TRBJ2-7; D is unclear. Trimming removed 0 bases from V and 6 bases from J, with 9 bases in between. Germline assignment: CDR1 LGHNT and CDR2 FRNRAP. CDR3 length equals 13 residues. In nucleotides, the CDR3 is TGTGCTAGTGGTTTGGTACCTAAGGGCGAGCAGTACTTC. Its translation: CASGLVPKGEQYF.

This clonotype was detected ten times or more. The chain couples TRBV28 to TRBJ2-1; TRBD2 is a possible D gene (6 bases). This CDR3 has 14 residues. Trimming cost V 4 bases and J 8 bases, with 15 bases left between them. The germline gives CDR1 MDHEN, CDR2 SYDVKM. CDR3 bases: TGTGCCAGCAGTTCCCCCGGGAGCATCGATGAGCAGTTCTTC. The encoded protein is CASSSPGSIDEQFF.

CDR3 nucleotides: TGTGCCAGCAGCCAAGACCTTTCGGGGAGAGGCACCGGGGAGCTGTTTTTT. This translates into CASSQDLSGRGTGELFF. V gene TRBV3-1 combines with J gene TRBJ2-2; the D gene is possibly TRBD2 (5 bases). Germline V gene sequence: CDR1 LGHDT, CDR2 YNNKEL (reference sequence). The CDR3 contains 17 residues. V lost 0 bases and J lost 4, with 15 bases in between.